Below, one TCR beta chain is given with its context. What it binds is unknown. Germline V gene data show CDR1 as SEHNR and CDR2 as FQNEAQ (reference sequence). This CDR3 has 15 amino acids. V gave up 6 bases and J gave up 1 base, with 13 bases separating them. These data come from a study of shared clonotypes between healthy human individuals. Across the study: Samples came from a couple of female and three male donors aged 18 to 49. Per donor, three plates held CD4 naive cells, three held CD4 memory, two held CD8 naive and one held CD8 memory.

Assay: immunoSEQ multiplex PCR; the TCRdb copy retains only in-frame clones and omits some. The sample has more than 550,000 clones, 55% to 80% seen once; the top ten hold around 1.8%. Findings of the study overall: The authors expected sequencing depth to affect clonotype sharing among donors. Clonotypes shared by all four sorted-subset donors had higher generation probabilities than non-shared clonotypes.

This chain uses TRBV7-9 with TRBJ1-3; D remains unclear. Sequenced input: memory CD4+ T cells sorted from blood. Stated subset: CD45RA-negative fraction. The sequence derives from a woman in her twenties or thirties in good health. The CDR3 loop is CASRTLRGSGNTIYF. The CDR3 DNA sequence: TGTGCCAGCAGAACTCTACGAGGTTCTGGAAACACCATATATTTT.